This TCR beta chain stems from a study of CD8+ T cells in alopecia areata. Background on the study: For the treated group, dosing was oral tofacitinib at 5 to 10 mg twice daily. Dosing with tofacitinib proceeded for 6 to 18 months, followed by 6 months off drug. The study, taken as a whole, reports: Scalp lesions, especially in alopecia totalis/universalis, had higher clonality than normal scalp.

Alopecia areata patients provided lesional scalp punch biopsies and peripheral blood. The sequencing template was cDNA reverse transcribed from extracted RNA. Here immunoSEQ multiplex PCR was the method, and the copy in TCRdb shows in-frame clones only, minus some. This table has hundreds of thousands of clones, 50% to 65% appearing once. CDR1 is SQVTM and CDR2 is ANQGSEA in the germline V gene. The CDR3 consists of 13 residues. V shed 6 bases and J 3 bases; nucleotides not matched to a gene: 6. As concerns this clone: Its antigen remains unidentified.

This sequence originates from a human donor with alopecia areata. The starting material was CD4+ T cells sorted from blood, obtained at week 0. The rearrangement joins TRBV29-1 to TRBJ2-3, with TRBD1 matching over 7 bases. CDR3 in DNA: TGCAGCGTACGGGGCAGGGGGACAGATACGCAGTATTTT. Protein product: CSVRGRGTDTQYF.